This passage covers 19 T cell receptor beta chains from one sample sequenced in a study of T cell responses to AZD1222 COVID-19 vaccine. Data came from immunoSEQ multiplex PCR; TCRdb stores just in-frame clones and leaves some out. The sample shows some 100,000 clones, 91% of them seen only once. The material was peripheral blood, obtained on day 0 of AZD1222 vaccination. These receptors came from an adult in good health.

The genes are TRBV7-9 and TRBJ2-7; 10 bases are a match to TRBD2. The CDR3 has 16 residues. The V and J ends lost 1 base and 7 bases, in that order; junction bases with no gene match: 10. Germline values: CDR1 SEHNR, CDR2 FQNEAQ (reference sequence). The CDR3 nucleotides read TGTGCCAGCAGCTTAGAGGGTTCGGGACTAGCGCGAGAGCAGTACTTC. This codes for CASSLEGSGLAREQYF.

V and J are TRBV7-2 and TRBJ1-2; D unresolved. V lost 2 bases and J 3 bases, leaving 7 bases between the germline ends. In germline, CDR1 is SGHTA, CDR2 FQGNSA. This CDR3 region has 13 residues. CDR3 coding DNA: TGTGCCAGCAGCTTAACGATTGACTATGGCTACACCTTC. Translating gives CASSLTIDYGYTF. The full variable domain, rest sourced from reference TRBV7-2 and TRBJ1-2, is GAGVSQSPSNKVTEKGKDVELRCDPISGHTALYWYRQSLGQGLEFLIYFQGNSAPDKSGLPSDRFSAERTGGSVSTLTIQRTQQEDSAVYLCASSLTIDYGYTFGSGTRLTVV.

This sequence joins TRBV5-1 and TRBJ1-2; no clear D gene. The CDR3 is 17 residues long. Looked up from germline, CDR1 is SGHRS and CDR2 is YFSETQ. V lost 2 bases and J 4 bases, leaving 21 bases between the germline ends. The CDR3 loop is CASSLPRLRTVPYGYTF. The CDR3 DNA follows: TGCGCCAGCAGCTTACCCCGACTTCGTACAGTGCCCTATGGCTACACCTTC.

This clone was seen once. The J gene is TRBJ1-3, the V gene TRBV2; D is perhaps TRBD1 (6 bases). The CDR3 has 15 amino acids. The germline V gene encodes CDR1 SNHLY and CDR2 FYNNEI. V was clipped by 10 bases and J by 1 base, with 17 bases between them. CDR3 residues: CATITGRGSGNTIYF. In nucleotides, the CDR3 is TGTGCCACAATCACAGGGAGGGGATCTGGAAACACCATATATTTT.

The chain is built from TRBV6-5 and TRBJ1-1; 8 positions match TRBD1. J gave up 7 bases and V 6 bases, and 7 bases lay outside the gene matches. This CDR3 has 13 residues. Germline V gene lookup returns CDR1 MNHEY and CDR2 SVGAGI. CDR3 nucleotides: TGTGCCAGCAGCCTAGGACAGGGCCTTGAAGCTTTCTTT. It is translated as CASSLGQGLEAFF.

J is TRBJ2-1 and V is TRBV27; 9 bases fit TRBD2. This CDR3 comprises 15 residues. V lost 4 bases, J lost 1 base, and 2 bases stayed unmatched. Germline CDR1 and CDR2: MNHEY and SMNVEV (reference sequence). For the CDR3, the DNA is TGTGCCAGCAGTTCAACTAGCGGGTCCTACAATGAGCAGTTCTTC. It codes for CASSSTSGSYNEQFF.

The chain combines TRBV7-2 with TRBJ1-2; D gene uncertain. Germline-derived CDR1 and CDR2 are SGHTA and FQGNSA. The CDR3 spans 13 residues. V dropped 0 bases and J dropped 10 bases, with 12 bases sitting between them. The CDR3 loop is CASSLAIVTVYTF. The CDR3 DNA is TGTGCCAGCAGCTTAGCTATTGTTACAGTCTACACCTTC.

By its share, this clone is medium-sized (0.01 to 0.1%). V usage is TRBV4-1 and J usage is TRBJ1-2; D might be TRBD1 (5 bases). This CDR3 spans 18 amino acids. Trimming pared 4 bases from V and 7 bases from J, leaving 28 bases between. Germline CDR1 reads MGHRA; CDR2 reads YSYEKL. CDR3 sequence (DNA): TGCGCCAGCAGCCCAACTTCCGGGACCCTATCAGATTTAGGTGGCTACACCTTC. It encodes CASSPTSGTLSDLGGYTF.

This clone has just one count. V gene TRBV29-1 combines with J gene TRBJ1-1, with 7 bases aligning to TRBD1. Trimming removed 3 bases from V and 5 bases from J; junction bases left unmatched: 9. This CDR3 is built from 14 residues. Germline lookup yields CDR1 SQVTM and CDR2 ANQGSEA. The CDR3 DNA is TGCAGCGTTGACCGGAGGGGACAGACTACTGAAGCTTTCTTT. Its translation: CSVDRRGQTTEAFF.

The rearrangement links TRBV7-8 to TRBJ2-5, with 7 bases lining up with TRBD2. The CDR3 has 18 amino acids. The junction had 12 bases not matched to a gene; V was cut back by 1 base and J by 1 base. The germline V gene has CDR1 SGHVS and CDR2 FQNEAQ. CDR3 in DNA: TGTGCCAGCAGCTTAGTTCTAGCGGATTCGGAGGCCCAAGAGACCCAGTACTTC. This gives the protein CASSLVLADSEAQETQYF.

This chain links TRBV4-3 with TRBJ2-5, with 10 bases aligning to TRBD2. Germline CDR1 LGHNA, CDR2 YSLEER. CDR3 length: 16 amino acids. V was clipped by 3 bases and J by 2 bases; unmatched bases: 6. CDR3 sequence: CASSQHSGGPQETQYF. DNA of the CDR3: TGCGCCAGCAGCCAGCATAGCGGGGGGCCGCAAGAGACCCAGTACTTC.

The V call is TRBV30, the J call TRBJ2-5; 12 bases are a match to TRBD2. The germline CDR1 and CDR2 sequences are GTSNPN and SVGIG (reference sequence). Losses at the gene ends were 7 bases for V and 4 bases for J; bases not matched to a gene: 13. The CDR3 has 16 amino acids. In DNA, the CDR3 is TGTGCCTACCCCCCTCCTAGCGGGGGGGCCATAGAGACCCAGTACTTC. Translated: CAYPPPSGGAIETQYF.

V gene TRBV18 combines with J gene TRBJ2-7; 8 nucleotides match TRBD1. CDR1 is KGHSH and CDR2 is LQKENI in the germline V gene. Trimming cost V 3 bases and J 2 bases; bases outside gene matches: 6. The length of the CDR3 is 15 residues. CDR3 amino acids: CASSPRTGRTYEQYF. As DNA, the CDR3 is TGTGCCAGCTCACCTCGGACAGGGAGGACCTACGAGCAGTACTTC.

The J gene is TRBJ1-2, the V gene TRBV2, with TRBD1 matching over 8 bases. The CDR3 runs to 14 residues. Trimming took 4 bases from V and 5 from J; bases not matched to a gene: 6. The germline V gene has CDR1 SNHLY and CDR2 FYNNEI. The CDR3 bases are TGTGCCAGCAGTGGCCTGACAGGGGATTATGGCTACACCTTC. This translates into CASSGLTGDYGYTF.

This clone was detected only a few times. The chain employs TRBV27 and TRBJ1-5, with D tentatively TRBD1 (6 bases). Trimming pared 5 bases from V and 7 bases from J, leaving 12 bases between. CDR1 and CDR2 from the germline V gene are MNHEY and SMNVEV (reference sequence). The CDR3 consists of 13 residues. Written as DNA, the CDR3 is TGTGCCAGCAGTAGGGGGATTCGGCAGCCCCAGCATTTT. As protein: CASSRGIRQPQHF.

The chain joins TRBV5-1 to TRBJ2-1; maybe TRBD1 (5 bases). This CDR3 has 12 residues. In germline, CDR1 is SGHRS, CDR2 YFSETQ. Trimming stripped 3 bases from V and 8 bases from J, with 9 bases between. The CDR3: CASSWGGDEQFF. In DNA, the CDR3 is TGCGCCAGCAGCTGGGGCGGCGATGAGCAGTTCTTC.

V usage is TRBV7-7 and J usage is TRBJ2-7; 10 bases align to TRBD2. The trim removed 2 bases at V and 6 bases at J, leaving 1 base unmatched. Germline assignment: CDR1 SSHAT and CDR2 FNYEAQ (reference sequence). The CDR3 has 13 residues. CDR3 nucleotide sequence: TGTGCCAGCAGCTTACTAGCGGGAGCCGAGCAGTACTTC. The encoded protein is CASSLLAGAEQYF.

This chain uses TRBV4-2 with TRBJ2-5, with 9 bases matching TRBD2. CDR1 and CDR2 (germline): LGHNA, YNFKEQ. After removal of 4 bases from V and 2 bases from J, the junction contained 5 bases not matched to a gene. This CDR3 has 15 residues. In nucleotides, the CDR3 is TGTGCCAGCAGCCCTAGAGCGGGGGGACAAGAGACCCAGTACTTC. This translates into CASSPRAGGQETQYF.

The V gene is TRBV2, the J gene TRBJ1-5, with no clear D. The CDR3 consists of 14 residues. Per the germline V gene, CDR1 is SNHLY and CDR2 is FYNNEI. V was pared by 4 bases and J by 3 bases, with 10 bases between. The CDR3 spells CASSASIPNQPQHF. The CDR3, as DNA: TGTGCCAGCAGTGCCTCCATCCCCAATCAGCCCCAGCATTTT.